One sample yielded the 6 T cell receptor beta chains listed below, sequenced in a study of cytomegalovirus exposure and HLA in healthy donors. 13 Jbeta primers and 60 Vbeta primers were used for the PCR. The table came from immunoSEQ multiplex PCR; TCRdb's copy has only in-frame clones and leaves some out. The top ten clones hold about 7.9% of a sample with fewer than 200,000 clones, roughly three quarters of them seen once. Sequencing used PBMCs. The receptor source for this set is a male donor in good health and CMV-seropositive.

This CDR3 reads CASSESAGSSYEQYF. The CDR3 coding sequence is TGTGCCAGCAGCGAATCGGCGGGGTCCTCCTACGAGCAGTACTTC. V gene TRBV9 combines with J gene TRBJ2-7, with TRBD2 as a possible D gene (6 bases). V was pared by 3 bases and J by 0 bases, with 13 bases between. Germline values: CDR1 SGDLS, CDR2 YYNGEE. CDR3 length: 15 residues.

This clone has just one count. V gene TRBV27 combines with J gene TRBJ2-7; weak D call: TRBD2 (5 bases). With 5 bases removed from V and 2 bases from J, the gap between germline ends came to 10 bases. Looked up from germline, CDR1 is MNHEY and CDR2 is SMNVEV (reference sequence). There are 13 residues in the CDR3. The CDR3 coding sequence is TGTGCCAGCAGTACTAGACGGACCTACGAGCAGTACTTC. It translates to CASSTRRTYEQYF.

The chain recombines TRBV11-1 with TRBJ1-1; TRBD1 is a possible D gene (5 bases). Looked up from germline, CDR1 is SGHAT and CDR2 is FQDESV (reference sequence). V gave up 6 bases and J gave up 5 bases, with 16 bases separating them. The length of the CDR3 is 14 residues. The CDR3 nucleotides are TGTGCCAGCAGTTTAATCCGGGGGGGAACTGAAGCTTTCTTT. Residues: CASSLIRGGTEAFF.

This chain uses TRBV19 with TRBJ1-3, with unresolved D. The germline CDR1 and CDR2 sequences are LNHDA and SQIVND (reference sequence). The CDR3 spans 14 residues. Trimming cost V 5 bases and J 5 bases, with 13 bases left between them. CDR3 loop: CASSVAGDRNTIYF. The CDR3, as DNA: TGTGCCAGTAGTGTTGCAGGCGATAGAAACACCATATATTTT.

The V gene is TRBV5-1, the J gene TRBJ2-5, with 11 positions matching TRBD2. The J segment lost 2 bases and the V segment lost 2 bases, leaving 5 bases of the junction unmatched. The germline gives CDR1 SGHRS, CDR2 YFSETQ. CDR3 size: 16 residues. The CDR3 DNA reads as TGCGCCAGCAGCTTACTAGCGGGGGCAACACAAGAGACCCAGTACTTC. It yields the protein CASSLLAGATQETQYF.

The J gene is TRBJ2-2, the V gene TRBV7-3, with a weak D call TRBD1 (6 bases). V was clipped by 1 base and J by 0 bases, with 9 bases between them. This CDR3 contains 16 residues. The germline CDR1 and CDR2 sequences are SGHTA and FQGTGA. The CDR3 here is CASSLRAGANTGELFF. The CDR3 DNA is TGTGCCAGCAGCTTAAGGGCAGGGGCGAACACCGGGGAGCTGTTTTTT.